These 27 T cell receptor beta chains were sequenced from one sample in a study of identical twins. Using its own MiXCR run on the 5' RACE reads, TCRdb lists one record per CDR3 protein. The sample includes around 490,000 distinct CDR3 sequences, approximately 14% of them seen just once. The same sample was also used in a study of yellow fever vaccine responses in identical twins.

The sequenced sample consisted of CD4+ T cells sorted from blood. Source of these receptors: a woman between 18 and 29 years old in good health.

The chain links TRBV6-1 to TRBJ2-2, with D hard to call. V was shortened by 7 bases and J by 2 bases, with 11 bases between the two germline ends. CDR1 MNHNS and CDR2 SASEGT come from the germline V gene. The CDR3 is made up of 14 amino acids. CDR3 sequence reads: CASTVEPNTGELFF. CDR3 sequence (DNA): TGTGCCAGCACGGTCGAGCCTAACACCGGGGAGCTGTTTTTT.

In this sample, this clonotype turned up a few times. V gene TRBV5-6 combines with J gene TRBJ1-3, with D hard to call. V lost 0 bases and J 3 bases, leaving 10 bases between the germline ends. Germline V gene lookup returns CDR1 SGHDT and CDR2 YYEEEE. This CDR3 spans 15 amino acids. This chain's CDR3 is CASSLVARSGNTIYF. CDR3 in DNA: TGTGCCAGCAGCTTGGTGGCCCGGAGTGGAAACACCATATATTTT.

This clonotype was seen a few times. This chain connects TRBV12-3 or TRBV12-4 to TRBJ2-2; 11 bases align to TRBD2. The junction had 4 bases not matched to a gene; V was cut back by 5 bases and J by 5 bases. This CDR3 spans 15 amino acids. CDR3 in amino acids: CASSGGLAETGELFF. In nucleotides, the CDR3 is TGTGCCAGCAGTGGGGGACTAGCGGAGACCGGGGAGCTGTTTTTT.

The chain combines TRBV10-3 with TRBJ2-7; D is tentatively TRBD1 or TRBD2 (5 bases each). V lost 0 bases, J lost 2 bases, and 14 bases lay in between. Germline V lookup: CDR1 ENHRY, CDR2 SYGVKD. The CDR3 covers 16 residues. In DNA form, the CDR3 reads TGTGCCATCAGTGAGTCTTCGGGACGTCGGACCTACGAGCAGTACTTC. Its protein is CAISESSGRRTYEQYF.

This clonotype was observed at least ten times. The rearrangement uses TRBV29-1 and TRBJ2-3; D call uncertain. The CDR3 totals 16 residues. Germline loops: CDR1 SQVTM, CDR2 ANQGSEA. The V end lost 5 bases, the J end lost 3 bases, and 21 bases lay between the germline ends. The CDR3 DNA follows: TGCAGCGTTCCCCGAGGCGGCTACGGCTTGACAGATACGCAGTATTTT. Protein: CSVPRGGYGLTDTQYF.

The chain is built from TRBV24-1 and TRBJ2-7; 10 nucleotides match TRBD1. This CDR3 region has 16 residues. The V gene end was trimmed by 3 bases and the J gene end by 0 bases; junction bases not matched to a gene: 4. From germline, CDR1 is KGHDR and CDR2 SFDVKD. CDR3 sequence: CATSDPGQGSSYEQYF. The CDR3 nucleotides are TGTGCCACCAGTGATCCGGGACAGGGGAGCTCCTACGAGCAGTACTTC.

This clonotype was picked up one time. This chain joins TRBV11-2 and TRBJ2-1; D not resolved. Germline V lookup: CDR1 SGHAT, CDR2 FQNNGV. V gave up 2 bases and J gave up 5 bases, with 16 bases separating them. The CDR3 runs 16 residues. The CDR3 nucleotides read TGTGCCAGCAGCTTACCCTCCCGGACCCTCGACAATGAGCAGTTCTTC. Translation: CASSLPSRTLDNEQFF.

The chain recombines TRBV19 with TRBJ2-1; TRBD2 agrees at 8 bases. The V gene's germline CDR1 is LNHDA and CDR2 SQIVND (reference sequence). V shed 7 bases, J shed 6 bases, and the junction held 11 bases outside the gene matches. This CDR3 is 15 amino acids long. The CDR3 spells CASTPLSGGGNEQFF. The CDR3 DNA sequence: TGTGCCAGTACTCCCCTCAGCGGGGGTGGCAATGAGCAGTTCTTC.

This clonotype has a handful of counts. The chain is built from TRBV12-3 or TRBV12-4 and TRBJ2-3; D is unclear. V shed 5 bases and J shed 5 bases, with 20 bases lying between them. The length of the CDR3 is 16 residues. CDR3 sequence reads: CASSTQKRPGRDTQYF. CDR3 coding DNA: TGTGCCAGCAGTACCCAAAAACGGCCAGGCAGAGATACGCAGTATTTT.

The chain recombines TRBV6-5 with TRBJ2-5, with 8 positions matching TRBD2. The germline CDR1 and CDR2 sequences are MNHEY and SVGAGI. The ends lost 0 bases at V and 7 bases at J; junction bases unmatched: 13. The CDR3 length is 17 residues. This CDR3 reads CASSYSVNSGTRGTQYF. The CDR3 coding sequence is TGTGCCAGCAGTTACTCGGTGAATAGCGGGACGAGGGGGACCCAGTACTTC.

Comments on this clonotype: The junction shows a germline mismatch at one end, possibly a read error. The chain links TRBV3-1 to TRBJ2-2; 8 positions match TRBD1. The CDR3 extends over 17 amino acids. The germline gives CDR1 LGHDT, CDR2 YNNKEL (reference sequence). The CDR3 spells CACSQTTRGTGTGELFF. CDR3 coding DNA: TGTGCCTGCAGCCAGACGACTAGGGGGACAGGTACCGGGGAGCTGTTTTTT.

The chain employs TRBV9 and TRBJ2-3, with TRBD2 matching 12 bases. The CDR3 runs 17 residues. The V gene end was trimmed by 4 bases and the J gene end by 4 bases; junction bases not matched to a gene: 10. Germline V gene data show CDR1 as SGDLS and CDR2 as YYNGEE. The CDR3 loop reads CASSITLAGGPADTQYF. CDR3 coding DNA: TGTGCCAGCAGCATCACCCTAGCGGGAGGGCCGGCAGATACGCAGTATTTT. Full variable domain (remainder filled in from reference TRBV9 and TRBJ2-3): DSGVTQTPKHLITATGQRVTLRCSPRSGDLSVYWYQQSLDQGLQFLIQYYNGEERAKGNILERFSAQQFPDLHSELNLSSLELGDSALYFCASSITLAGGPADTQYFGPGTRLTVL.

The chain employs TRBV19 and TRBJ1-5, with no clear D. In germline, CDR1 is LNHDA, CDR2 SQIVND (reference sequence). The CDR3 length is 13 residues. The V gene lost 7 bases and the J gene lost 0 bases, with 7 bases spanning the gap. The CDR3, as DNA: TGTGCCAGTAATGGAAATAGCAATCAGCCCCAGCATTTT. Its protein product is CASNGNSNQPQHF.

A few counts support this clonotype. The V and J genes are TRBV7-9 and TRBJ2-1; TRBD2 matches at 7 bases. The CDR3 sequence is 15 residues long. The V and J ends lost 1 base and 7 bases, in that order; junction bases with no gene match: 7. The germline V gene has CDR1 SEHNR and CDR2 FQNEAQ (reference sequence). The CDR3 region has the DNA TGTGCCAGCAGCTTAGGCGGGGGAAGGAGAAATGAGCAGTTCTTC. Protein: CASSLGGGRRNEQFF.

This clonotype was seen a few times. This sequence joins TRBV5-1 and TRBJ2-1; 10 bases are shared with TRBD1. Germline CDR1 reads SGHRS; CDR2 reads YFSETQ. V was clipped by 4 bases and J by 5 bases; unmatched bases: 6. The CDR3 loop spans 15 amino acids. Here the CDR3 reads CASSLRDRGNNEQFF. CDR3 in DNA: TGCGCCAGCAGCCTGCGGGACAGGGGAAACAATGAGCAGTTCTTC.

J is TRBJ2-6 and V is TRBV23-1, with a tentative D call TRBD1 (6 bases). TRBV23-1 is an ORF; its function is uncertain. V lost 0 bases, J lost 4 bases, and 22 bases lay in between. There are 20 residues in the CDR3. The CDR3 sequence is CASSQSNRAKTNSGANVLTF. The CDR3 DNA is TGCGCCAGCAGTCAATCGAACAGGGCCAAAACGAACTCAGGGGCCAACGTCCTGACTTTC.

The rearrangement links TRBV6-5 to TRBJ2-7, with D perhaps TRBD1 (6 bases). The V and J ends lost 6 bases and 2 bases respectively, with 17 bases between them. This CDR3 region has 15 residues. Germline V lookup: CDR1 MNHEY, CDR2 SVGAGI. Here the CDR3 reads CASSYTGFITYEQYF. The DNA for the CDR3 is TGTGCCAGCAGCTACACAGGGTTCATCACCTACGAGCAGTACTTC.

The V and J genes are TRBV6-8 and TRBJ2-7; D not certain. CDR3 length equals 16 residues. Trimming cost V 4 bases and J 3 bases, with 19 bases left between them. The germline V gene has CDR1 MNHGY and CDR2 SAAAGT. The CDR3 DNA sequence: TGTGCCAGCAGTTCTCCCCAGTGTTATAATTGCTACGAGCAGTACTTC. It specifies CASSSPQCYNCYEQYF.

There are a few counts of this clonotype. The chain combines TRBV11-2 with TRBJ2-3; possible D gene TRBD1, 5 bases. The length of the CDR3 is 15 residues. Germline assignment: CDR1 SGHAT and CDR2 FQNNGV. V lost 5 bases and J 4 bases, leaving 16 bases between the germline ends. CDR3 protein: CASSAGNLMADTQYF. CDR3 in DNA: TGTGCCAGCAGCGCAGGGAATCTCATGGCAGATACGCAGTATTTT.

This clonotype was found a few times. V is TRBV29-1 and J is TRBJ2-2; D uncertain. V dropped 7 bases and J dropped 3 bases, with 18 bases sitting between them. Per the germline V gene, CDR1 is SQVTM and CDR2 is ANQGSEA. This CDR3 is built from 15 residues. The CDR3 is CSAGHGGVYTGELFF. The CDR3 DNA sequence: TGCAGCGCGGGCCATGGTGGGGTATACACCGGGGAGCTGTTTTTT.

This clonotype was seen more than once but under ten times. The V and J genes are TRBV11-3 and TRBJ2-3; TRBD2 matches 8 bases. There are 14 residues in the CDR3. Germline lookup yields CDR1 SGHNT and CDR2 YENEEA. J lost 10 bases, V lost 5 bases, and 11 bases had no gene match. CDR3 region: CASSPAGAPGSQYF. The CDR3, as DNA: TGTGCCAGCAGCCCAGCGGGGGCGCCGGGTTCGCAGTATTTT.

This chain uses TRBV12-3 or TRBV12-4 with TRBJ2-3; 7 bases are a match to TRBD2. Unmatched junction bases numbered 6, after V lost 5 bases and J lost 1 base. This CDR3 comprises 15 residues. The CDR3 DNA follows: TGTGCCAGCAGTCCCAGCGGGATTGGCACAGATACGCAGTATTTT. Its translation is CASSPSGIGTDTQYF.

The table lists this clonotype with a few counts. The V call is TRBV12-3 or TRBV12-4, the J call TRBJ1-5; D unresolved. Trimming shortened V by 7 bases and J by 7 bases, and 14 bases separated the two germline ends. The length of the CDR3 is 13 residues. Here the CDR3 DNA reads TGTGCCAGCACCTCGGTACCGGGGCAGCCCCAGCATTTT. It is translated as CASTSVPGQPQHF.

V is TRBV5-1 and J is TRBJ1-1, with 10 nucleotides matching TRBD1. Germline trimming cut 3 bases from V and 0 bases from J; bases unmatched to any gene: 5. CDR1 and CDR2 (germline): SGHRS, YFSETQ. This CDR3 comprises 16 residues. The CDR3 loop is CASSSTGQGVNTEAFF. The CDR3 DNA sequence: TGCGCCAGCAGCTCCACCGGACAGGGGGTGAACACTGAAGCTTTCTTT.

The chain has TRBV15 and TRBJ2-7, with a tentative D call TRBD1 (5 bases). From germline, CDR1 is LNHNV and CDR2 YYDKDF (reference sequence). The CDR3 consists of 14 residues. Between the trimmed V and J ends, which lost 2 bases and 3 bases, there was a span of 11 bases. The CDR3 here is CATSRSTGFYEQYF. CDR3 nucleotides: TGTGCCACCAGCAGAAGCACAGGTTTCTACGAGCAGTACTTC.

CDR3 residues: CASSSHRVAGELFF. CDR3 nucleotide sequence: TGTGCCAGCAGCTCGCACAGGGTAGCCGGGGAGCTGTTTTTT. The chain recombines TRBV7-8 with TRBJ2-2, with a possible D match to TRBD1 (6 bases). This CDR3 spans 14 amino acids. The V gene's germline CDR1 is SGHVS and CDR2 FQNEAQ. Trimming took 4 bases from V and 6 from J, leaving 12 bases between them.

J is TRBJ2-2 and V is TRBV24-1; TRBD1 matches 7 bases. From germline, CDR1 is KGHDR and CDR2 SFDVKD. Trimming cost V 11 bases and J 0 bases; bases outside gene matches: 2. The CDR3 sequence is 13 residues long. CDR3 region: CAIQGANTGELFF. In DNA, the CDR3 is TGTGCCATTCAGGGGGCGAACACCGGGGAGCTGTTTTTT.